Each of the 30 T cell receptor beta chains below was sequenced from the same sample in a study of T cell responses to AZD1222 COVID-19 vaccine. TCRdb's copy holds only in-frame clones and misses some; the assay was immunoSEQ multiplex PCR. The sample carries over 130,000 clones, roughly 90% recorded once. The sample consisted of peripheral blood, taken 28 days after the second AZD1222 dose. The source of these receptors is an adult who received the AZD1222 COVID-19 vaccine.

The CDR3 protein is CATTGQGSNTEAFF. In DNA, the CDR3 is TGTGCCACCACGGGACAGGGCTCGAACACTGAAGCTTTCTTT. The chain uses TRBV7-2 and TRBJ1-1; TRBD1 agrees at 9 bases. V lost 10 bases and J lost 1; bases outside the gene matches: 7. CDR3 size: 14 residues. The germline V gene encodes CDR1 SGHTA and CDR2 FQGNSA.

V usage is TRBV28 and J usage is TRBJ2-1, with 7 bases matching TRBD1. CDR3 size: 14 residues. V was pared by 6 bases and J by 5 bases, with 7 bases of the junction left unmatched. CDR1 and CDR2 from the germline V gene are MDHEN and SYDVKM. CDR3 bases: TGTGCCAGCAGCCACAGGGGCCGGCACAATGAGCAGTTCTTC. It is translated as CASSHRGRHNEQFF.

The chain's CDR3 is CASRNRGGVQPQHF. The CDR3 DNA reads TGTGCCAGTAGGAACAGGGGAGGTGTTCAGCCCCAGCATTTT. The chain uses TRBV19 and TRBJ1-5, with 7 positions matching TRBD1. Per germline, CDR1 LNHDA and CDR2 SQIVND (reference sequence). The V segment lost 6 bases and the J segment 6 bases; nucleotides outside the gene matches: 8. The CDR3 sequence is 14 residues long.

This clone was counted a single time. V usage is TRBV20-1 and J usage is TRBJ2-7; 7 nucleotides line up with TRBD2. Trimming at V came to 3 bases and at J to 3 bases, leaving 20 bases not matched to a gene. CDR3 length: 18 residues. Per germline, CDR1 DFQATT and CDR2 SNEGSKA (reference sequence). CDR3 DNA: TGCAGTGCTAGTGCCCCCGGGACTACCTGGGGAGATTACTACGAGCAGTACTTC. It is translated as CSASAPGTTWGDYYEQYF.

This sequence joins TRBV3-1 (or the pseudogene TRBV3-2) and TRBJ2-5; 16 bases fit TRBD2. CDR3 length: 16 amino acids. Germline trimming cut 10 bases from V and 5 bases from J; bases unmatched to any gene: 10. The germline CDR1 and CDR2 sequences are LGHDT and YNNKEL (reference sequence). This CDR3 reads CATRPGLAGGQETQYF. Here the CDR3 DNA reads TGTGCCACCCGTCCGGGACTAGCGGGGGGGCAGGAGACCCAGTACTTC.

The chain has TRBV28 and TRBJ1-5; D is perhaps TRBD1 (5 bases). Germline V gene sequence: CDR1 MDHEN, CDR2 SYDVKM. This CDR3 region has 15 residues. Between the trimmed V and J ends, which lost 5 bases and 6 bases, there was a span of 17 bases. CDR3 nucleotides: TGTGCCAGCAGTCCGAGTAGTACGGGGGGTCAGCCCCAGCATTTT. Protein product: CASSPSSTGGQPQHF.

For this clone: The sample contains more than one DNA sequence encoding this CDR3. In DNA, the CDR3 is TGTGCCAGCAGCCCCGGACAGGGGGGCCAGCCCCAGCATTTT. Its protein product is CASSPGQGGQPQHF. The chain employs TRBV3-1 (or the pseudogene TRBV3-2) and TRBJ1-5, with 10 bases identical to TRBD1. CDR1 and CDR2 (germline): LGHDT, YNNKEL (reference sequence). The trim removed 4 bases at V and 7 bases at J, leaving 4 bases unmatched. CDR3 length: 14 amino acids.

The CDR3 loop is CASRRGGWEKLFF. The CDR3 coding sequence is TGTGCCAGCAGACGGGGGGGCTGGGAAAAACTGTTTTTT. The chain recombines TRBV12-3 or TRBV12-4 with TRBJ1-4, with D perhaps TRBD1 (6 bases). V dropped 6 bases and J dropped 8 bases, with 13 bases sitting between them. The CDR3 is 13 residues long.

This chain links TRBV27 with TRBJ2-7; possibly TRBD2 for D (6 bases). Trimming took off 8 bases at V and 2 bases at J, with 16 bases between the two ends. Germline values: CDR1 MNHEY, CDR2 SMNVEV (reference sequence). This CDR3 region has 14 residues. CDR3 bases: TGTGCCAGCGGTTCGGCCGGGAGACCCTACGAGCAGTACGTC. Translation gives CASGSAGRPYEQYV.

The rearrangement joins TRBV10-2 to TRBJ1-5; 9 nucleotides align to TRBD1. There are 13 residues in the CDR3. Per the germline V gene, CDR1 is WSHSY and CDR2 is SAAADI. With V trimmed by 7 bases and J by 5 bases, 3 bases remained unmatched. The CDR3 spells CASTGQGDQPQHF. In DNA form, the CDR3 reads TGCGCCAGCACGGGACAGGGAGATCAGCCCCAGCATTTT.

This rearrangement joins TRBV12-3 or TRBV12-4 to TRBJ1-1, with 7 positions matching TRBD1. The junction had 8 bases not matched to a gene; V was cut back by 6 bases and J by 7 bases. The CDR3 contains 13 residues. CDR3 coding DNA: TGTGCCAGCAGCCCGGGGACAGTAGTTGAAGCTTTCTTT. Translation: CASSPGTVVEAFF.

This chain joins TRBV10-3 and TRBJ2-2, with a weak D call TRBD2 (6 bases). The CDR3 extends over 14 amino acids. V lost 0 bases to trimming and J lost 4 bases, with 6 bases between them. Germline CDR1 ENHRY, CDR2 SYGVKD. CDR3 bases: TGTGCCATCAGTGAGTCGGGGGGCACCGGGGAGCTGTTTTTT. Amino acids: CAISESGGTGELFF.

As to this clone: The same CDR3 can be traced to other DNA sequences in this sample. The chain combines TRBV5-1 with TRBJ1-1, with TRBD1 identical over 7 bases. The CDR3 contains 13 residues. Unmatched junction bases numbered 3, after V lost 2 bases and J lost 5 bases. Germline-derived CDR1 and CDR2 are SGHRS and YFSETQ. The CDR3 spells CASSFQGDTEAFF. The CDR3 nucleotides are TGCGCCAGCAGCTTTCAGGGGGATACTGAAGCTTTCTTT.

This rearrangement joins TRBV10-3 to TRBJ2-4; TRBD2 aligns across 10 bases. CDR3 length: 19 amino acids. Germline-derived CDR1 and CDR2 are ENHRY and SYGVKD. V dropped 7 bases and J dropped 1; count of bases not matched to a gene: 16. The CDR3 coding sequence is TGTGCCATCACCGCTTCGGGAGCGGGGGGGCCATCGGCCAAAAACATTCAGTACTTC. Its protein product is CAITASGAGGPSAKNIQYF.

The gene calls are TRBV19 and TRBJ1-2; tentative D call: TRBD1 (5 bases). This CDR3 is built from 13 residues. Germline CDR1 LNHDA, CDR2 SQIVND (reference sequence). V was pared by 2 bases and J by 6 bases, with 10 bases between. The CDR3 DNA sequence: TGTGCCAGTAGTATAAGACAGATTCATGGCTACACCTTC. Translated: CASSIRQIHGYTF.

This chain links TRBV19 with TRBJ2-2; 11 nucleotides agree with TRBD2. J gave up 5 bases and V 10 bases, and 9 bases lay outside the gene matches. Germline-derived CDR1 and CDR2 are LNHDA and SQIVND (reference sequence). The CDR3 sequence is 15 residues long. Here the CDR3 DNA reads TGTGCCACTCTAGCGGGGGGCCTAGGGACCGGGGAGCTGTTTTTT. The encoded protein is CATLAGGLGTGELFF.

The chain recombines TRBV5-4 with TRBJ1-1, with D possibly TRBD1 on 5 matching bases. Looked up from germline, CDR1 is SGHNT and CDR2 is YYREEE (reference sequence). V lost 0 bases and J lost 7, with 10 bases in between. The CDR3 loop spans 13 amino acids. The CDR3 nucleotides read TGTGCCAGCAGCTTGGCAGGGCTGAGTGAAGCTTTCTTT. Its translation is CASSLAGLSEAFF.

This sequence joins TRBV28 and TRBJ1-2; no firm D call. The CDR3 loop spans 15 amino acids. Trimming stripped 5 bases from V and 8 bases from J, with 21 bases between. Germline lookup yields CDR1 MDHEN and CDR2 SYDVKM. This CDR3 reads CASSPPPTGGGGYTF. The CDR3 bases are TGTGCCAGCAGTCCACCCCCGACCGGAGGAGGGGGCTACACCTTC.

This chain links TRBV28 with TRBJ2-1; D could derive from TRBD1 or TRBD2 (5 bases each). The CDR3 runs 15 residues. V was pared by 6 bases and J by 6 bases, with 18 bases between. Germline V gives CDR1 MDHEN, CDR2 SYDVKM. The CDR3 region is CASSMGPIVANEQFF. In nucleotides, the CDR3 is TGTGCCAGCAGCATGGGACCGATAGTTGCCAATGAGCAGTTCTTC.

This chain joins TRBV29-1 and TRBJ2-5; no firm D call. V gave up 5 bases and J gave up 5 bases, with 9 bases separating them. CDR3 size: 11 residues. Germline V lookup: CDR1 SQVTM, CDR2 ANQGSEA. The CDR3, as DNA: TGCAGCGTTCGCCCCTCCGAGACCCAGTACTTC. The encoded protein is CSVRPSETQYF.

The J gene is TRBJ1-1, the V gene TRBV6-2 or TRBV6-3, with a weak D call TRBD1 (6 bases). The V end was cut by 5 bases, the J end by 1 base, with 8 bases between. Germline values: CDR1 MNHEY, CDR2 SVGEGT. The CDR3 length is 13 residues. The CDR3 protein is CASSMTGNTEAFF. The CDR3 nucleotides read TGTGCCAGCAGTATGACAGGGAACACTGAAGCTTTCTTT.

This clone has only one observation. This chain uses TRBV5-6 with TRBJ1-1; D not certain. This CDR3 is 14 amino acids long. Germline lookup yields CDR1 SGHDT and CDR2 YYEEEE. The V and J ends lost 1 base and 3 bases respectively, with 10 bases between them. In DNA form, the CDR3 reads TGTGCCAGCAGCTTGTATGCCGGGTACACTGAAGCTTTCTTT. Translation: CASSLYAGYTEAFF.

V is TRBV5-4 and J is TRBJ2-1, with 14 bases that match TRBD2. Losses at the gene ends were 3 bases for V and 5 bases for J; bases not matched to a gene: 7. Per the germline V gene, CDR1 is SGHNT and CDR2 is YYREEE (reference sequence). The CDR3 spans 17 residues. CDR3 amino acids: CASSSGLAGGRNNEQFF. The CDR3 nucleotides are TGTGCCAGCAGCTCCGGACTAGCGGGGGGAAGAAACAATGAGCAGTTCTTC.

The chain recombines TRBV10-2 with TRBJ1-4; D might be TRBD1 (6 bases). This CDR3 is built from 13 residues. Germline V gene lookup returns CDR1 WSHSY and CDR2 SAAADI. V lost 7 bases and J lost 5, with 11 bases in between. The CDR3 region is CASIGGRNEKLFF. In nucleotides, the CDR3 is TGCGCCAGCATCGGGGGGCGGAATGAAAAACTGTTTTTT.

V and J are TRBV9 and TRBJ2-3; 8 bases are a match to TRBD2. The length of the CDR3 is 17 residues. J was trimmed by 2 bases and V by 0 bases; bases with no gene match: 8. Germline lookup yields CDR1 SGDLS and CDR2 YYNGEE. In nucleotides, the CDR3 is TGTGCCAGCAGCGTAGGGGTAGCGGGGCCCCCCACAGATACGCAGTATTTT. Its protein is CASSVGVAGPPTDTQYF.

This clone has a single count. The V gene is TRBV2, the J gene TRBJ2-7; TRBD2 might be the D (6 bases). The V end lost 6 bases, the J end lost 4 bases, and 13 bases lay between the germline ends. Germline CDR1 SNHLY, CDR2 FYNNEI. The CDR3 covers 13 residues. The CDR3 nucleotides are TGTGCCAGCAGCGAGGGACTGGGATACGAGCAGTACGTC. Its translation is CASSEGLGYEQYV.

The chain uses TRBV7-3 and TRBJ1-5; TRBD1 might be the D (5 bases). The ends were cut back, 4 bases at V and 3 bases at J, with 10 bases in the middle. The CDR3 totals 14 residues. Germline V CDR1 and CDR2: SGHTA, FQGTGA. Here the CDR3 reads CASSSSGHNQPQHF. The CDR3 DNA is TGTGCCAGCAGCTCCTCAGGGCACAATCAGCCCCAGCATTTT.

This clone was counted once. V usage is TRBV28 and J usage is TRBJ1-2, with D possibly matching TRBD1 (6 bases). CDR1 is MDHEN, CDR2 SYDVKM, per germline. V lost 6 bases, J lost 0 bases, and 11 bases lay in between. CDR3 length: 14 amino acids. CDR3 in DNA: TGTGCCAGCAGGATACGGACAGCTAACTATGGCTACACCTTC. Translating it yields CASRIRTANYGYTF.

The chain carries TRBV19 and TRBJ1-3, with D unresolved. V lost 3 bases, J lost 0 bases, and 9 bases lay in between. This CDR3 has 15 amino acids. Per the germline V gene, CDR1 is LNHDA and CDR2 is SQIVND (reference sequence). CDR3 residues: CASSIRDFSGNTIYF. As DNA, the CDR3 is TGTGCCAGTAGTATCCGGGATTTCTCTGGAAACACCATATATTTT.

This chain joins TRBV5-1 and TRBJ1-4; no reliable D call. The germline gives CDR1 SGHRS, CDR2 YFSETQ. The length of the CDR3 is 15 residues. Between the trimmed V and J ends, which lost 0 bases and 2 bases, there was a span of 8 bases. CDR3 DNA sequence: TGCGCCAGCAGCTTGGACGGGCGCACTAATGAAAAACTGTTTTTT. It translates to CASSLDGRTNEKLFF.